Shown below are 32 T cell receptor beta chains from a single sample sequenced in a study of cytomegalovirus exposure and HLA in healthy donors. PCR involved 60 Vbeta and 13 Jbeta primers. Data came from immunoSEQ multiplex PCR; TCRdb stores just in-frame clones and leaves some out. The sample lists about 92,000 clones; approximately 85% were seen once. The sequencing input was PBMCs. The source is a woman aged 18-29 years in good health and CMV-seropositive.

This rearrangement joins TRBV4-1 to TRBJ1-6; no clear D gene. Germline assignment: CDR1 MGHRA and CDR2 YSYEKL. V dropped 0 bases and J dropped 4 bases, with 10 bases sitting between them. The CDR3 sequence is 16 residues long. CDR3 DNA sequence: TGCGCCAGCAGCCAAGACGTCCCGGGATATAATTCACCCCTCCACTTT. It is translated as CASSQDVPGYNSPLHF.

The rearrangement uses TRBV13 and TRBJ2-7, with 7 bases lining up with TRBD2. This CDR3 is built from 14 residues. Trimming took 1 base from V and 2 from J; bases not matched to a gene: 2. Per the germline V gene, CDR1 is PRHDT and CDR2 is FYEKMQ (reference sequence). This CDR3 reads CASSLAGLPYEQYF. In DNA form, the CDR3 reads TGTGCCAGCAGCTTAGCGGGACTACCCTACGAGCAGTACTTC.

In DNA, the CDR3 is TGTGCCAGCAGTGGTGCTGCGTCTGATACGCAGTATTTT. It yields the protein CASSGAASDTQYF. The chain links TRBV25-1 to TRBJ2-3; D is unclear. The CDR3 runs to 13 residues. V was trimmed by 4 bases and J by 6 bases, leaving 11 bases between them. Germline V gene data show CDR1 as MGHDK and CDR2 as SYGVNS.

The chain employs TRBV29-1 and TRBJ2-3; 7 nucleotides line up with TRBD1. V was clipped by 3 bases and J by 0 bases; unmatched bases: 9. Germline-derived CDR1 and CDR2 are SQVTM and ANQGSEA. The CDR3 is made up of 16 amino acids. The CDR3 nucleotides are TGCAGCGTTGATGATCCCGGACAGGCTAGCACAGATACGCAGTATTTT. Encoded protein: CSVDDPGQASTDTQYF.

The rearrangement links TRBV14 to TRBJ2-3; tentative D call: TRBD1 (6 bases). V was shortened by 6 bases and J by 1 base, with 14 bases between the two germline ends. This CDR3 region has 15 residues. The germline gives CDR1 SGHDN, CDR2 FVKESK. Here the CDR3 reads CASRPAEGGTDTQYF. CDR3 DNA sequence: TGTGCCAGCAGACCGGCCGAGGGGGGCACAGATACGCAGTATTTT.

In DNA form, the CDR3 reads TGTGCCAGCAGCCTGTCGGGGGTACCCTATGGCTACACCTTC. This sequence encodes CASSLSGVPYGYTF. The chain combines TRBV7-9 with TRBJ1-2, with TRBD1 as a possible D gene (5 bases). This CDR3 is 14 amino acids long. The germline V and J ends were trimmed by 5 bases and 4 bases, with 14 bases remaining between them. In germline, CDR1 is SEHNR, CDR2 FQNEAQ (reference sequence).

The chain joins TRBV30 to TRBJ1-2; 9 nucleotides line up with TRBD1. J gave up 4 bases and V 3 bases, and 12 bases lay outside the gene matches. This CDR3 contains 16 residues. From germline, CDR1 is GTSNPN and CDR2 SVGIG (reference sequence). The CDR3 DNA reads TGTGCCTGGAGCCCCCCGGGACAGGGTGGATCCTATGGCTACACCTTC. It encodes CAWSPPGQGGSYGYTF.

The chain couples TRBV7-3 to TRBJ2-2, with 7 bases matching TRBD1. The V segment lost 6 bases and the J segment 0 bases; nucleotides outside the gene matches: 7. The CDR3 consists of 16 residues. From germline, CDR1 is SGHTA and CDR2 FQGTGA. The CDR3 DNA reads as TGTGCCAGCAGTCCCGGGACAGTCGCGAACACCGGGGAGCTGTTTTTT. This encodes CASSPGTVANTGELFF. The full variable domain, its missing parts supplied by reference TRBV7-3 and TRBJ2-2, is GAGVSQTPSNKVTEKGKYVELRCDPISGHTALYWYRQSLGQGPEFLIYFQGTGAADDSGLPNDRFFAVRPEGSVSTLKIQRTERGDSAVYLCASSPGTVANTGELFFGEGSRLTVL.

The gene calls are TRBV5-1 and TRBJ2-4, with TRBD2 matching 12 bases. V was pared by 0 bases and J by 8 bases, with 3 bases of the junction left unmatched. From germline, CDR1 is SGHRS and CDR2 YFSETQ. This CDR3 contains 15 residues. CDR3 sequence (DNA): TGCGCCAGCAGCTTGGGACTAGCGGGAGCTTACATTCAGTACTTC. Protein product: CASSLGLAGAYIQYF. Drawing the rest from reference TRBV5-1 and TRBJ2-4, the complete variable domain is KAGVTQTPRYLIKTRGQQVTLSCSPISGHRSVSWYQQTPGQGLQFLFEYFSETQRNKGNFPGRFSGRQFSNSRSEMNVSTLELGDSALYLCASSLGLAGAYIQYFGAGTRLSVL.

V is TRBV30 and J is TRBJ1-2; the D is unclear. The length of the CDR3 is 12 residues. Per germline, CDR1 GTSNPN and CDR2 SVGIG (reference sequence). V was cut by 6 bases and J by 4 bases, with 12 bases left in between. The CDR3 bases are TGTGCCTGTTGCGGTCTCCCCTATGGCTACACCTTC. Encoded protein: CACCGLPYGYTF.

In this sample, this clone turned up a few times. The rearrangement joins TRBV5-5 to TRBJ1-3; D perhaps matches TRBD1 (5 bases). Germline V CDR1 and CDR2: SGHKS, YYEKEE (reference sequence). This CDR3 has 15 amino acids. V lost 4 bases and J lost 0, with 11 bases in between. The CDR3: CASSRDSLSGNTIYF. The DNA of the CDR3 is TGTGCCAGCAGCCGTGACAGCCTCTCTGGAAACACCATATATTTT.

The CDR3 nucleotides are TGCGCCAGCAGCTTGGACCTAGCGGGAGAGGGAGAGACCCAGTACTTC. Translated, it gives CASSLDLAGEGETQYF. This rearrangement joins TRBV5-1 to TRBJ2-5, with TRBD2 identical over 10 bases. Unmatched junction bases numbered 6, after V lost 0 bases and J lost 4 bases. Germline-derived CDR1 and CDR2 are SGHRS and YFSETQ. The CDR3 totals 16 residues.

The V and J genes are TRBV11-2 and TRBJ2-7; D gene ambiguous. The V gene lost 5 bases and the J gene lost 2 bases, with 7 bases spanning the gap. This CDR3 region has 12 residues. The V gene's germline CDR1 is SGHAT and CDR2 FQNNGV. In nucleotides, the CDR3 is TGTGCCAGCAGCCGAGAACCCTACGAGCAGTACTTC. Translated: CASSREPYEQYF.

In this sample, this clone turned up once. The chain links TRBV2 to TRBJ1-4; TRBD1 matches 7 bases. The CDR3 totals 13 residues. V lost 8 bases, J lost 5 bases, and 5 bases stayed unmatched. Germline values: CDR1 SNHLY, CDR2 FYNNEI. The CDR3 is CASGTGENEKLFF. CDR3 coding DNA: TGTGCCAGCGGTACAGGGGAGAATGAAAAACTGTTTTTT.

The chain has TRBV14 and TRBJ1-1, with no clear D. V lost 0 bases and J 5 bases, leaving 7 bases between the germline ends. The CDR3 totals 13 residues. Germline V gene lookup returns CDR1 SGHDN and CDR2 FVKESK. CDR3 sequence (DNA): TGTGCCAGCAGCCAAGAGCGGACTACTGAAGCTTTCTTT. It specifies CASSQERTTEAFF.

V and J are TRBV25-1 and TRBJ2-2; 8 nucleotides agree with TRBD2. V dropped 8 bases and J dropped 3; count of bases not matched to a gene: 8. The V gene's germline CDR1 is MGHDK and CDR2 SYGVNS. This CDR3 spans 15 amino acids. This CDR3 reads CASSGAGEYTGELFF. In DNA, the CDR3 is TGTGCCAGCTCGGGAGCGGGGGAATACACCGGGGAGCTGTTTTTT.

The chain carries TRBV4-1 and TRBJ1-5; 7 bases fit TRBD1. J lost 4 bases, V lost 4 bases, and 16 bases had no gene match. From germline, CDR1 is MGHRA and CDR2 YSYEKL. The CDR3 covers 18 residues. The CDR3 loop is CASSRAPGEGALNQPQHF. The CDR3 DNA is TGCGCCAGCAGCCGAGCCCCCGGCGAGGGGGCGCTGAATCAGCCCCAGCATTTT.

The genes are TRBV6-5 and TRBJ2-7; maybe TRBD2 (6 bases). The ends were cut back, 10 bases at V and 4 bases at J, with 14 bases in the middle. The CDR3 covers 12 residues. Looked up from germline, CDR1 is MNHEY and CDR2 is SVGAGI. CDR3 sequence reads: CATHSRGYEQYF. In DNA, the CDR3 is TGTGCCACCCATTCACGGGGGTACGAGCAGTACTTC.

The rearrangement links TRBV7-9 to TRBJ1-5, with D hard to call. From germline, CDR1 is SEHNR and CDR2 FQNEAQ (reference sequence). Trimming left V 4 bases short and J 0 bases short, with 10 bases between. The CDR3 loop spans 15 amino acids. CDR3 loop: CASSSTVYSNQPQHF. The CDR3 DNA sequence: TGTGCCAGCAGCTCCACAGTGTATAGCAATCAGCCCCAGCATTTT. The complete variable domain, with remaining parts taken from reference TRBV7-9 and TRBJ1-5, reads DTGVSQNPRHKITKRGQNVTFRCDPISEHNRLYWYRQTLGQGPEFLTYFQNEAQLEKSRLLSDRFSAERPKGSFSTLEIQRTEQGDSAMYLCASSSTVYSNQPQHFGDGTRLSIL.

Of note for this clone: One end of the junction is discordant with germline, which a read error may explain. The chain couples TRBV7-9 to TRBJ1-1, with D unresolved. Germline V CDR1 and CDR2: SEHNR, FQNEAQ (reference sequence). CDR3 length: 12 amino acids. CDR3 in DNA: TGTTCCAGCAGTCCGGTGAACACTGAAGCTTTCTTT. This gives the protein CSSSPVNTEAFF.

CDR3 protein: CASSLSPSGTYNEQFF. In nucleotides, the CDR3 is TGCGCCAGCAGCTTATCACCTAGCGGTACATACAATGAGCAGTTCTTC. The rearrangement uses TRBV10-2 and TRBJ2-1; 7 bases align to TRBD2. The germline V gene encodes CDR1 WSHSY and CDR2 SAAADI. Germline trimming cut 6 bases from V and 4 bases from J; bases unmatched to any gene: 12. The length of the CDR3 is 16 residues.

The V call is TRBV11-2, the J call TRBJ1-5; D perhaps matches TRBD1 (5 bases). CDR3 length: 12 residues. The germline V gene has CDR1 SGHAT and CDR2 FQNNGV. V lost 5 bases and J 10 bases, leaving 12 bases between the germline ends. The CDR3 DNA follows: TGTGCCAGCAGCACGCAGGGTCGACCCCAGCATTTT. Its protein product is CASSTQGRPQHF.

The CDR3 region is CASSSLGGEAFF. CDR3 nucleotides: TGTGCCAGCAGCTCTTTGGGGGGTGAAGCTTTCTTT. The genes are TRBV7-8 and TRBJ1-1; possibly TRBD1 for D (5 bases). V was shortened by 4 bases and J by 7 bases, with 10 bases between the two germline ends. The CDR3 is 12 residues long. Germline values: CDR1 SGHVS, CDR2 FQNEAQ.

In DNA, the CDR3 is TGTGCCAGCAGTCCCCTGGGCAGCCCCTCTAACTATGGCTACACCTTC. This codes for CASSPLGSPSNYGYTF. The chain combines TRBV28 with TRBJ1-2; unclear D gene. The CDR3 length is 16 residues. Looked up from germline, CDR1 is MDHEN and CDR2 is SYDVKM. Trimming left V 5 bases short and J 0 bases short, with 16 bases between.

The CDR3 DNA reads TGTGCCAGCAGTGAGACTAGCGGAGACGAGCAGTTCTTC. This encodes CASSETSGDEQFF. The chain employs TRBV27 and TRBJ2-1, with 9 bases matching TRBD2. The CDR3 has 13 amino acids. Losses at the gene ends were 5 bases for V and 10 bases for J; bases not matched to a gene: 6. Germline values: CDR1 MNHEY, CDR2 SMNVEV (reference sequence).

The chain carries TRBV4-2 and TRBJ2-2, with 8 bases matching TRBD2. CDR1 and CDR2 (germline): LGHNA, YNFKEQ. This CDR3 region has 18 residues. J lost 6 bases, V lost 0 bases, and 12 bases had no gene match. CDR3 sequence: CASSQDRIAGAGAGELFF. The CDR3 bases are TGTGCCAGCAGCCAAGATCGGATTGCGGGAGCGGGGGCCGGGGAGCTGTTTTTT.

The chain is built from TRBV6-1 and TRBJ1-5; maybe TRBD1 (6 bases). The germline gives CDR1 MNHNS, CDR2 SASEGT. The V end lost 10 bases, the J end lost 3 bases, and 16 bases lay between the germline ends. The CDR3 totals 14 residues. CDR3 DNA sequence: TGTGCCACAAGCCGGGACACCATCAATCAGCCCCAGCATTTT. Encoded protein: CATSRDTINQPQHF.

The chain couples TRBV4-1 to TRBJ1-2, with D possibly being TRBD1 (6 bases). CDR1 and CDR2 (germline): MGHRA, YSYEKL. V shed 0 bases and J shed 3 bases, with 20 bases lying between them. This CDR3 comprises 18 residues. Here the CDR3 DNA reads TGCGCCAGCAGCCAAGAGAGTTTGGGGGCAGGGATCGACTATGGCTACACCTTC. Translated: CASSQESLGAGIDYGYTF.

This chain connects TRBV9 to TRBJ1-4, with D perhaps matching TRBD1 (6 bases). V was cut by 2 bases and J by 6 bases, with 11 bases left in between. This CDR3 comprises 14 residues. CDR1 SGDLS and CDR2 YYNGEE come from the germline V gene. The CDR3 region has the DNA TGTGCCAGCAGCGTGCGACAGGACCATGAAAAACTGTTTTTT. This sequence encodes CASSVRQDHEKLFF.

V is TRBV5-6 and J is TRBJ1-2; no clear D. Germline V gene sequence: CDR1 SGHDT, CDR2 YYEEEE. V lost 0 bases and J lost 2, with 8 bases in between. The CDR3 length is 14 residues. In nucleotides, the CDR3 is TGTGCCAGCAGCTTGGACAGACACAACTATGGCTACACCTTC. Its protein product is CASSLDRHNYGYTF.

In its sample, this clone was seen a few times. The chain couples TRBV9 to TRBJ1-1; D not resolved. The ends were cut back, 2 bases at V and 5 bases at J, with 13 bases in the middle. The CDR3 contains 14 residues. From germline, CDR1 is SGDLS and CDR2 YYNGEE. The CDR3 protein is CASSVHSAGTEAFF. CDR3 nucleotides: TGTGCCAGCAGCGTTCATTCAGCGGGGACTGAAGCTTTCTTT. Full variable domain (outside the CDR3, taken from reference TRBV9 and TRBJ1-1): DSGVTQTPKHLITATGQRVTLRCSPRSGDLSVYWYQQSLDQGLQFLIQYYNGEERAKGNILERFSAQQFPDLHSELNLSSLELGDSALYFCASSVHSAGTEAFFGQGTRLTVV.

The V and J genes are TRBV7-9 and TRBJ2-7, with unresolved D. The V end lost 1 base, the J end lost 3 bases, and 7 bases lay between the germline ends. Germline V gene lookup returns CDR1 SEHNR and CDR2 FQNEAQ (reference sequence). CDR3 length equals 13 residues. The CDR3 sequence: CASSLGSDYEQYF. In DNA form, the CDR3 reads TGTGCCAGCAGCTTAGGGTCAGACTACGAGCAGTACTTC.